These 30 T cell receptor beta chains originate from one sample sequenced in a study of T-cell reconstitution after alpha-beta-depleted transplantation in children. The authors prepared the TCRbeta library with unique molecular identifiers. One entry per CDR3 protein results from TCRdb running MiXCR on the PCR reads. The sample has 200,000 to 300,000 distinct CDR3 sequences, 12% seen once. The sample consisted of PBMCs from the stem cell graft donor, taken from the stem cell graft. Receptors originate from a human donor who donated a stem cell graft to a child with acute lymphoblastic leukemia.

In this sample, this clonotype turned up many times. The J gene is TRBJ1-5, the V gene TRBV28, with D perhaps matching TRBD1 (6 bases). The CDR3 loop spans 12 amino acids. The germline V gene has CDR1 MDHEN and CDR2 SYDVKM. The V end lost 5 bases, the J end lost 5 bases, and 7 bases lay between the germline ends. The CDR3 DNA reads TGTGCCAGCAGTACAGGGCATCAGCCCCAGCATTTT. This translates into CASSTGHQPQHF.

V usage is TRBV30 and J usage is TRBJ2-4, with 7 nucleotides matching TRBD1. V shed 1 base, J shed 7 bases, and the junction held 7 bases outside the gene matches. Germline values: CDR1 GTSNPN, CDR2 SVGIG (reference sequence). CDR3 size: 14 residues. CDR3 sequence reads: CAWSGQGALNIQYF. The CDR3 DNA reads TGTGCCTGGAGTGGACAGGGAGCATTGAACATTCAGTACTTC.

This clonotype was found many times. The rearrangement links TRBV29-1 to TRBJ2-3; D is possibly TRBD2 (6 bases). CDR3 length equals 13 residues. Looked up from germline, CDR1 is SQVTM and CDR2 is ANQGSEA. Between the trimmed V and J ends, which lost 1 base and 1 base, there was a span of 6 bases. CDR3 in DNA: TGCAGCGTTGAAGCTAGCGGCACAGATACGCAGTATTTT. Its translation: CSVEASGTDTQYF.

This chain joins TRBV19 and TRBJ1-1; D is unresolved. This CDR3 contains 16 residues. Per germline, CDR1 LNHDA and CDR2 SQIVND (reference sequence). Trimming removed 3 bases from V and 5 bases from J, with 19 bases in between. CDR3 in DNA: TGTGCCAGTAGTATCGGTTTTGGGCGGCGCGATACTGAAGCTTTCTTT. Translating gives CASSIGFGRRDTEAFF.

The rearrangement links TRBV3-1 to TRBJ1-1, with D perhaps TRBD1 (6 bases). CDR1 and CDR2 from the germline V gene are LGHDT and YNNKEL (reference sequence). The CDR3 is made up of 13 amino acids. V was trimmed by 6 bases and J by 5 bases, leaving 13 bases between them. Here the CDR3 DNA reads TGTGCCAGCAGTATGGGGGCTGGGACTGAAGCTTTCTTT. This gives the protein CASSMGAGTEAFF.

This clonotype occurred many times. V is TRBV10-3 and J is TRBJ2-7; TRBD1 matches at 7 bases. Germline-derived CDR1 and CDR2 are ENHRY and SYGVKD. The CDR3 runs 13 residues. J gave up 6 bases and V 8 bases, and 10 bases lay outside the gene matches. CDR3 amino acids: CAIALQGSGEQYF. The CDR3 DNA follows: TGTGCCATCGCCCTACAGGGGAGCGGCGAGCAGTACTTC.

Many counts were recorded for this clonotype. In nucleotides, the CDR3 is TGTGCCAGCAGCTTGGTTAACGGCCCGAAAACTGAAGCTTTCTTT. Amino acid sequence: CASSLVNGPKTEAFF. The gene calls are TRBV5-5 and TRBJ1-1; D is undetermined. This CDR3 has 15 residues. CDR1 is SGHKS, CDR2 YYEKEE, per germline (reference sequence). With 0 bases removed from V and 5 bases from J, the gap between germline ends came to 14 bases. The whole variable domain, remainder taken from reference TRBV5-5 and TRBJ1-1, is DAGVTQSPTHLIKTRGQQVTLRCSPISGHKSVSWYQQVLGQGPQFIFQYYEKEERGRGNFPDRFSARQFPNYSSELNVNALLLGDSALYLCASSLVNGPKTEAFFGQGTRLTVV.

In this sample, this clonotype turned up many times. This chain links TRBV7-2 with TRBJ2-3; D not resolved. Looked up from germline, CDR1 is SGHTA and CDR2 is FQGNSA. With 1 base removed from V and 0 bases from J, the gap between germline ends came to 8 bases. The CDR3 sequence is 15 residues long. This CDR3 reads CASSLDYSSTDTQYF. The CDR3 DNA is TGTGCCAGCAGCTTAGATTACAGTAGCACAGATACGCAGTATTTT.

This clonotype was observed at least ten times. The rearrangement joins TRBV18 to TRBJ2-3; 11 bases map to TRBD2. V trimming: 3 bases; J trimming: 0 bases; junction bases outside the gene matches: 2. The CDR3 contains 16 residues. Germline V gene data show CDR1 as KGHSH and CDR2 as LQKENI. In DNA form, the CDR3 reads TGTGCCAGCTCACCCTTAGCGGGGGGGAGCACAGATACGCAGTATTTT. This gives the protein CASSPLAGGSTDTQYF.

In its sample, this clonotype was seen many times. The V gene is TRBV7-2, the J gene TRBJ2-1; 8 bases line up with TRBD2. The V gene's germline CDR1 is SGHTA and CDR2 FQGNSA. There are 15 residues in the CDR3. V shed 4 bases, J shed 4 bases, and the junction held 6 bases outside the gene matches. The CDR3 reads CASSSTSGPYNEQFF. CDR3 nucleotide sequence: TGTGCCAGCAGCTCCACTAGCGGACCTTACAATGAGCAGTTCTTC.

This clonotype was counted ten times or more. The junction departs from the called germline gene at one end, perhaps through a read error. V and J are TRBV29-1 and TRBJ2-1; 10 bases are a match to TRBD2. The germline V gene has CDR1 SQVTM and CDR2 ANQGSEA. The CDR3 contains 12 residues. The CDR3 reads CSVELPPSGGTF. For the CDR3, the DNA is TGCAGCGTTGAACTCCCCCCTAGCGGGGGAACCTTC.

This chain connects TRBV29-1 to TRBJ2-7; TRBD1 aligns across 7 bases. Germline loops: CDR1 SQVTM, CDR2 ANQGSEA. The CDR3 sequence is 13 residues long. The ends lost 1 base at V and 3 bases at J; junction bases unmatched: 3. CDR3 nucleotides: TGCAGCGTTGAAGGGGGACAGTACTACGAGCAGTACTTC. Its protein product is CSVEGGQYYEQYF.

This clonotype was counted ten times or more. The chain recombines TRBV19 with TRBJ2-7; TRBD1 agrees at 8 bases. V dropped 3 bases and J dropped 1; count of bases not matched to a gene: 5. CDR1 LNHDA and CDR2 SQIVND come from the germline V gene (reference sequence). The length of the CDR3 is 15 residues. CDR3 bases: TGTGCCAGTAGTATTATGCAGGGGGCATCCTACGAGCAGTACTTC. Translation: CASSIMQGASYEQYF.

This chain connects TRBV5-6 to TRBJ2-7; 7 bases line up with TRBD2. V trimming: 7 bases; J trimming: 1 base; junction bases outside the gene matches: 8. The CDR3 totals 14 residues. Germline V gene sequence: CDR1 SGHDT, CDR2 YYEEEE. CDR3 sequence reads: CASCPGGSSYEQYF. The DNA of the CDR3 is TGTGCCAGCTGTCCCGGCGGGAGTTCCTACGAGCAGTACTTC.

This clonotype appeared many times. The chain combines TRBV7-9 with TRBJ2-5, with 9 bases aligning to TRBD1. The V gene's germline CDR1 is SEHNR and CDR2 FQNEAQ (reference sequence). This CDR3 is built from 15 residues. V gave up 5 bases and J gave up 5 bases; unmatched junction bases: 9. In DNA, the CDR3 is TGTGCCAGCAGCCCACCACAGGGGGCCGGGGAGACCCAGTACTTC. It encodes CASSPPQGAGETQYF.

In this sample, this clonotype turned up many times. The chain carries TRBV7-9 and TRBJ2-3; no clear D. CDR3 length: 16 amino acids. Germline V lookup: CDR1 SEHNR, CDR2 FQNEAQ (reference sequence). V lost 4 bases and J lost 4, with 18 bases in between. The CDR3 region has the DNA TGTGCCAGCAGCTCCCCCGACGGACGTTATGCAGATACGCAGTATTTT. Its translation is CASSSPDGRYADTQYF.

This clonotype is a singleton in its sample. This chain uses TRBV28 with TRBJ1-1; perhaps TRBD1 as D (6 bases). CDR1 MDHEN and CDR2 SYDVKM come from the germline V gene. V lost 6 bases and J 6 bases, leaving 14 bases between the germline ends. The length of the CDR3 is 13 residues. The CDR3 loop reads CASRTGGRAEAFF. The DNA for the CDR3 is TGTGCCAGCAGGACAGGAGGGAGGGCTGAAGCTTTCTTT.

This clonotype was seen only once. The chain employs TRBV5-4 and TRBJ2-5; 8 nucleotides align to TRBD1. The V and J ends lost 6 bases and 5 bases, in that order; junction bases with no gene match: 3. Germline V CDR1 and CDR2: SGHNT, YYREEE (reference sequence). This CDR3 has 12 amino acids. The CDR3 DNA is TGTGCCAGCACTTACAGGGGGGAGACCCAGTACTTC. The encoded protein is CASTYRGETQYF.

The chain couples TRBV23-1 to TRBJ1-5; D uncertain. TRBV23-1 is noted as an ORF with a role that remains uncertain. The CDR3 length is 15 residues. V was shortened by 1 base and J by 3 bases, with 10 bases between the two germline ends. The CDR3 region is CASSQFRSYNQPQHF. CDR3 coding DNA: TGCGCCAGCAGTCAATTCCGCAGTTACAATCAGCCCCAGCATTTT.

This clonotype showed up many times. The chain has TRBV29-1 and TRBJ2-3, with unresolved D. The length of the CDR3 is 14 residues. V was clipped by 3 bases and J by 1 base, with 11 bases between them. CDR1 and CDR2 (germline): SQVTM, ANQGSEA. The CDR3 coding sequence is TGCAGCGTTGACTTACTCTACCGCACAGATACGCAGTATTTT. Translation gives CSVDLLYRTDTQYF.

This clonotype came up many times. The chain joins TRBV7-2 to TRBJ1-1; D unclear. Germline assignment: CDR1 SGHTA and CDR2 FQGNSA. V shed 5 bases and J shed 0 bases, with 7 bases lying between them. The CDR3 is 13 residues long. The CDR3 DNA follows: TGTGCCAGCAGCCCCGGGCTGAACACTGAAGCTTTCTTT. This gives the protein CASSPGLNTEAFF.

This clonotype has ten or more counts. The CDR3 coding sequence is TGTGCCAGCAGCCTCAACACACCCGGGGAGCTGTTTTTT. It codes for CASSLNTPGELFF. This chain connects TRBV7-2 to TRBJ2-2; D unresolved. The germline V gene encodes CDR1 SGHTA and CDR2 FQGNSA. There are 13 residues in the CDR3. V was trimmed by 5 bases and J by 6 bases, leaving 10 bases between them.

This clonotype has at least ten counts. This sequence joins TRBV5-1 and TRBJ2-7, with D hard to call. Germline-derived CDR1 and CDR2 are SGHRS and YFSETQ. The CDR3 length is 14 residues. The V end lost 0 bases, the J end lost 6 bases, and 13 bases lay between the germline ends. The CDR3 is CASSLGSLSSEQYF. DNA for the CDR3: TGCGCCAGCAGCTTGGGATCGCTGTCTAGCGAGCAGTACTTC.

This clonotype was observed many times. The chain recombines TRBV6-6 with TRBJ2-3; D is possibly TRBD1 (5 bases). Germline-derived CDR1 and CDR2 are MNHNY and SVGAGI (reference sequence). The germline V and J ends were trimmed by 8 bases and 1 base, with 16 bases remaining between them. CDR3 size: 15 residues. The CDR3 nucleotides read TGTGCCAGCGGGCTGGCTGTAGGGGGCACAGATACGCAGTATTTT. It yields the protein CASGLAVGGTDTQYF.

This clonotype was picked up many times. The chain recombines TRBV4-3 with TRBJ2-1, with 7 bases fitting TRBD2. J lost 5 bases, V lost 1 base, and 8 bases had no gene match. The CDR3 runs to 16 residues. Germline CDR1 is LGHNA and CDR2 is YSLEER. The CDR3 spells CASSQGGAGINNEQFF. For the CDR3, the DNA is TGCGCCAGCAGCCAAGGAGGAGCGGGGATAAACAATGAGCAGTTCTTC.

There are many counts of this clonotype. This chain uses TRBV7-7 with TRBJ2-3, with unresolved D. The CDR3 runs to 13 residues. The germline V gene has CDR1 SSHAT and CDR2 FNYEAQ (reference sequence). The V and J ends lost 1 base and 3 bases respectively, with 5 bases between them. In nucleotides, the CDR3 is TGTGCCAGCAGCTTAGAAGTTACAGATACGCAGTATTTT. This translates into CASSLEVTDTQYF.

This clonotype was seen repeatedly, ten times or more. J is TRBJ2-2 and V is TRBV11-2, with D perhaps matching TRBD2 (5 bases). The CDR3 has 13 amino acids. V lost 5 bases to trimming and J lost 7 bases, with 11 bases between them. CDR1 and CDR2 from the germline V gene are SGHAT and FQNNGV. CDR3 DNA: TGTGCCAGCAGCCGGGGTCCTAGCGGGGAGCTGTTTTTT. This gives the protein CASSRGPSGELFF. Variable domain in full (rest from reference TRBV11-2 and TRBJ2-2): EAGVAQSPRYKIIEKRQSVAFWCNPISGHATLYWYQQILGQGPKLLIQFQNNGVVDDSQLPKDRFSAERLKGVDSTLKIQPAKLEDSAVYLCASSRGPSGELFFGEGSRLTVL.

The rearrangement links TRBV20-1 to TRBJ1-6; TRBD1 agrees at 10 bases. The J segment lost 9 bases and the V segment lost 6 bases, leaving 5 bases of the junction unmatched. Germline CDR1 reads DFQATT; CDR2 reads SNEGSKA (reference sequence). The CDR3 loop spans 13 amino acids. The CDR3: CSAEDRGSSPLHF. CDR3 nucleotides: TGCAGTGCCGAGGACAGGGGGAGTTCACCCCTCCACTTT.

This clonotype was detected many times. The CDR3 reads CAWRSGGITEAFF. The CDR3 region has the DNA TGTGCCTGGAGGTCAGGGGGAATCACTGAAGCTTTCTTT. The rearrangement links TRBV30 to TRBJ1-1; 7 nucleotides agree with TRBD1. The CDR3 covers 13 residues. V lost 3 bases, J lost 4 bases, and 5 bases stayed unmatched. Germline CDR1 GTSNPN, CDR2 SVGIG (reference sequence). Full variable domain (remainder filled in from reference TRBV30 and TRBJ1-1): SQTIHQWPATLVQPVGSPLSLECTVEGTSNPNLYWYRQAAGRGLQLLFYSVGIGQISSEVPQNLSASRPQDRQFILSSKKLLLSDSGFYLCAWRSGGITEAFFGQGTRLTVV.

This clonotype was recorded many times. This rearrangement joins TRBV27 to TRBJ2-1; 9 bases map to TRBD2. Germline V gene lookup returns CDR1 MNHEY and CDR2 SMNVEV (reference sequence). The CDR3 loop spans 17 amino acids. The V and J ends lost 1 base and 5 bases, in that order; junction bases with no gene match: 9. The CDR3 region has the DNA TGTGCCAGCAGTTTATACCGGACTAGCGCCACTAACAATGAGCAGTTCTTC. This encodes CASSLYRTSATNNEQFF.